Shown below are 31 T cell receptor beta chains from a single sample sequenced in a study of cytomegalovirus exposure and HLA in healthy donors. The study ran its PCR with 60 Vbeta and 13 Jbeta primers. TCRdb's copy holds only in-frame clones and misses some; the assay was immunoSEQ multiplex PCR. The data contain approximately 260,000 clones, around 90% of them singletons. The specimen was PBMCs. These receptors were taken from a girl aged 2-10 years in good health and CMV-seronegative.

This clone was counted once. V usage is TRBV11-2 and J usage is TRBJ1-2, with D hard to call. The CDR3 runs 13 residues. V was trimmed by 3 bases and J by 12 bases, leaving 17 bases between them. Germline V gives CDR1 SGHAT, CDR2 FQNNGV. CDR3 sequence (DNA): TGTGCCAGCAGCTTTCCCCCGGGCGGGAGAAACACCTTC. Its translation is CASSFPPGGRNTF.

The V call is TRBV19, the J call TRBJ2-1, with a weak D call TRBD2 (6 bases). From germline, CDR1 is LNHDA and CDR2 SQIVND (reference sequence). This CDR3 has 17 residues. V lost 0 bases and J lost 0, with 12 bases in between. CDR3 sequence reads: CASSIDPGASSYNEQFF. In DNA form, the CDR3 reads TGTGCCAGTAGTATAGACCCGGGAGCTAGCTCCTACAATGAGCAGTTCTTC. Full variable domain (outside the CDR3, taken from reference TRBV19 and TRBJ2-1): DGGITQSPKYLFRKEGQNVTLSCEQNLNHDAMYWYRQDPGQGLRLIYYSQIVNDFQKGDIAEGYSVSREKKESFPLTVTSAQKNPTAFYLCASSIDPGASSYNEQFFGPGTRLTVL.

Here the CDR3 DNA reads TGTGCCAGCTCACCAGACAGCTCACCCCTCCACTTT. Its protein product is CASSPDSSPLHF. V is TRBV18 and J is TRBJ1-6; D is perhaps TRBD1 (5 bases). This CDR3 has 12 residues. Germline values: CDR1 KGHSH, CDR2 LQKENI. V was pared by 2 bases and J by 10 bases, with 6 bases between.

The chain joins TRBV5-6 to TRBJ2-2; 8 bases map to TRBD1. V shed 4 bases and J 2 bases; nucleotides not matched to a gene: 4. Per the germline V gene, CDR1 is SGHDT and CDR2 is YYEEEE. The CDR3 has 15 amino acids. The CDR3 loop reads CASSIRGRNTGELFF. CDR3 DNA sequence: TGTGCCAGCAGCATCAGGGGGCGCAACACCGGGGAGCTGTTTTTT.

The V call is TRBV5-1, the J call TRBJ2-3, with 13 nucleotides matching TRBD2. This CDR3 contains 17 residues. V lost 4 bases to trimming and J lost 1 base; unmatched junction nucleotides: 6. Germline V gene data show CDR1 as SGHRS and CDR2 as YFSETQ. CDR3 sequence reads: CASSKTGTSGGTDTQYF. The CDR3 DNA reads TGCGCCAGCAGCAAAACCGGGACTAGCGGGGGCACAGATACGCAGTATTTT.

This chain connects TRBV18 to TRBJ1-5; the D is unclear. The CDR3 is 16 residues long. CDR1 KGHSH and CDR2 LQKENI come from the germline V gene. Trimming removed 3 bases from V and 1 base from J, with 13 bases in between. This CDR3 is CASSPEQTESNQPQHF. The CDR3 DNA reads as TGTGCCAGCTCACCCGAACAGACGGAAAGCAATCAGCCCCAGCATTTT. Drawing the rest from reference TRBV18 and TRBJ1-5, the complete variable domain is NAGVMQNPRHLVRRRGQEARLRCSPMKGHSHVYWYRQLPEEGLKFMVYLQKENIIDESGMPKERFSAEFPKEGPSILRIQQVVRGDSAAYFCASSPEQTESNQPQHFGDGTRLSIL.

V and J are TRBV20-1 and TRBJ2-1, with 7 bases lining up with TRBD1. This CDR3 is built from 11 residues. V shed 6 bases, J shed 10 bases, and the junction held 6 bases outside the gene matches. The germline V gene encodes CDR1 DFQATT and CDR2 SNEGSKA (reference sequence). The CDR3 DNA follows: TGCAGTGCAAGGACAGGAGGAGAGCAGTTCTTC. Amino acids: CSARTGGEQFF.

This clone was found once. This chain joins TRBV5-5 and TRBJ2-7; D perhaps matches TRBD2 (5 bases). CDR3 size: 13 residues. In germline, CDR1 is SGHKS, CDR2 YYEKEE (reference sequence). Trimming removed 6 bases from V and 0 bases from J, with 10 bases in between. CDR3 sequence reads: CASTWEYSYEQYF. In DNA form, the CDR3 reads TGTGCCAGCACGTGGGAGTACTCCTACGAGCAGTACTTC.

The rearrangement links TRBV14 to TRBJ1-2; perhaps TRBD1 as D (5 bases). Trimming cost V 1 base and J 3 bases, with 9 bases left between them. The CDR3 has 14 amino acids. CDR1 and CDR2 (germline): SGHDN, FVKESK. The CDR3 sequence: CASSQVWGDYGYTF. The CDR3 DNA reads TGTGCCAGCAGCCAAGTATGGGGCGACTATGGCTACACCTTC.

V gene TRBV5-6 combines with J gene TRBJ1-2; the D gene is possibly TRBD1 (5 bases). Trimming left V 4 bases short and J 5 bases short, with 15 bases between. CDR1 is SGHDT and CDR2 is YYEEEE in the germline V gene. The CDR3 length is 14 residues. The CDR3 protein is CASSDIGGTYGYTF. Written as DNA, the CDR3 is TGTGCCAGCAGCGATATTGGGGGGACTTATGGCTACACCTTC.

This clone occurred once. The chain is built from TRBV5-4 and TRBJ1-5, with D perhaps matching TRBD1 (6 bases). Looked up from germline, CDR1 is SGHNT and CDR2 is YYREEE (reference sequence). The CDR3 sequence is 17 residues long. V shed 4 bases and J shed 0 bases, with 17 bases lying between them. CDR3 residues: CASSHSQGRNSNQPQHF. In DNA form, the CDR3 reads TGTGCCAGCAGCCACTCACAGGGTAGGAATAGCAATCAGCCCCAGCATTTT.

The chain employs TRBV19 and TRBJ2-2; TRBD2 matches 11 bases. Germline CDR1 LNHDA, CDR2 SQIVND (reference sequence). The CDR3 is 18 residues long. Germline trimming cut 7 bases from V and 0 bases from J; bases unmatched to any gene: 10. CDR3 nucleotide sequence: TGTGCCAGTACCGTCGCTAGCGGGGGGTTCGCGAACACCGGGGAGCTGTTTTTT. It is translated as CASTVASGGFANTGELFF.

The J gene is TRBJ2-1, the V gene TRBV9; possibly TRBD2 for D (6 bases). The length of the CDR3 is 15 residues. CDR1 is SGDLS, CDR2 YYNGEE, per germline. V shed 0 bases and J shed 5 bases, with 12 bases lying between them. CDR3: CASSVGGGDHNEQFF. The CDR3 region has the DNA TGTGCCAGCAGCGTAGGCGGAGGGGATCACAATGAGCAGTTCTTC.

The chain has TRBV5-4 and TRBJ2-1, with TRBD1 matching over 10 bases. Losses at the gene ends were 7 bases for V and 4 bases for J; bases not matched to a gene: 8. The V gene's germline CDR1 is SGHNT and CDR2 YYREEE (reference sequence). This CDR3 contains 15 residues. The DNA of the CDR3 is TGTGCCAGCGTAAGCCGGGACAGGGGATACAATGAGCAGTTCTTC. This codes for CASVSRDRGYNEQFF. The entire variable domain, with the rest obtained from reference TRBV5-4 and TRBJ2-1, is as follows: ETGVTQSPTHLIKTRGQQVTLRCSSQSGHNTVSWYQQALGQGPQFIFQYYREEENGRGNFPPRFSGLQFPNYSSELNVNALELDDSALYLCASVSRDRGYNEQFFGPGTRLTVL.

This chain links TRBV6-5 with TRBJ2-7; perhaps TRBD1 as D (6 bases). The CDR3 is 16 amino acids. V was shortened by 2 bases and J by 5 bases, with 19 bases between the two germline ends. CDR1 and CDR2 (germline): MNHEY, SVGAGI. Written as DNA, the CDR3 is TGTGCCAGCAGTTACGGAACAACCCTCCCAGGGGACGAGCAGTACTTC. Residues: CASSYGTTLPGDEQYF.

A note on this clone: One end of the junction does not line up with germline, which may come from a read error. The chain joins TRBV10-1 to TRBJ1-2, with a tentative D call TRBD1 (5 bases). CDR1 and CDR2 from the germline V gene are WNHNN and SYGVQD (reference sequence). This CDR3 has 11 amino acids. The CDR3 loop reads CASSEVDSFFF. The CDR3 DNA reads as TGCGCCAGCAGTGAGGTCGACAGTTTTTTCTTC.

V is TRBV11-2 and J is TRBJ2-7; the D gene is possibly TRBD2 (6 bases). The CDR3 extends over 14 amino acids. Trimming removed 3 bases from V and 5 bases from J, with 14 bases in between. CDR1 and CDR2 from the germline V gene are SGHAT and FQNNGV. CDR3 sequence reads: CASSFRGLIDEQYF. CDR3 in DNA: TGTGCCAGCAGCTTTAGGGGACTCATCGACGAGCAGTACTTC.

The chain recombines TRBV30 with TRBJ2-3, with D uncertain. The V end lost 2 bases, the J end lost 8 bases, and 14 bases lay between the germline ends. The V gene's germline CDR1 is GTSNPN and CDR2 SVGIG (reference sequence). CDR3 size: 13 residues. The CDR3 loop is CAWSPQLLPTQYF. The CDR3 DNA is TGTGCCTGGAGTCCTCAACTACTCCCTACGCAGTATTTT. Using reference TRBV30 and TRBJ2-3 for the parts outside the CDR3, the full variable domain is SQTIHQWPATLVQPVGSPLSLECTVEGTSNPNLYWYRQAAGRGLQLLFYSVGIGQISSEVPQNLSASRPQDRQFILSSKKLLLSDSGFYLCAWSPQLLPTQYFGPGTRLTVL.

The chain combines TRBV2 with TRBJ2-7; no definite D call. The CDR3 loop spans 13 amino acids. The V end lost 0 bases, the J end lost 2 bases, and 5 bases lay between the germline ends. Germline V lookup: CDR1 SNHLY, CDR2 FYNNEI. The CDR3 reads CASSEASPYEQYF. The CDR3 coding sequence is TGTGCCAGCAGTGAAGCGAGTCCCTACGAGCAGTACTTC.

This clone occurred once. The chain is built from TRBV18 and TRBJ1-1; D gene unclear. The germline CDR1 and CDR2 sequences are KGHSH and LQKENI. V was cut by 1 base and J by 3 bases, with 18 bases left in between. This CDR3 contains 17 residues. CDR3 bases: TGTGCCAGCTCACCACGGGGTCCCAGCGGGTTGGACACTGAAGCTTTCTTT. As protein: CASSPRGPSGLDTEAFF.

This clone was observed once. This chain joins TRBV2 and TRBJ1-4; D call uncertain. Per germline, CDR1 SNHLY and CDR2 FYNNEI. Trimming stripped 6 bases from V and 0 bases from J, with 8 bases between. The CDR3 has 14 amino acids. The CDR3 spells CASRNTPTNEKLFF. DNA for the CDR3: TGTGCCAGCAGAAACACCCCAACTAATGAAAAACTGTTTTTT. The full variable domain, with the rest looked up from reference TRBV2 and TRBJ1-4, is EPEVTQTPSHQVTQMGQEVILRCVPISNHLYFYWYRQILGQKVEFLVSFYNNEISEKSEIFDDQFSVERPDGSNFTLKIRSTKLEDSAMYFCASRNTPTNEKLFFGSGTQLSVL.

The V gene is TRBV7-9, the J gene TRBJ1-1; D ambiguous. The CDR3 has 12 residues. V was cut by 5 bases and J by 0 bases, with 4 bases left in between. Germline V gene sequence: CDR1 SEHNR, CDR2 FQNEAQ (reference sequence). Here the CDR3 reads CASSPVNTEAFF. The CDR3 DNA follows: TGTGCCAGCAGCCCTGTGAACACTGAAGCTTTCTTT.

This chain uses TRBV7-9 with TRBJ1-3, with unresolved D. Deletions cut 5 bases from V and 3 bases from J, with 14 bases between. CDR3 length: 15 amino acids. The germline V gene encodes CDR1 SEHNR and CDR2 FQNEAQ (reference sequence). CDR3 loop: CASSPPARGGNTIYF. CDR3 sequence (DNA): TGTGCCAGCAGCCCCCCCGCGCGGGGTGGAAACACCATATATTTT.

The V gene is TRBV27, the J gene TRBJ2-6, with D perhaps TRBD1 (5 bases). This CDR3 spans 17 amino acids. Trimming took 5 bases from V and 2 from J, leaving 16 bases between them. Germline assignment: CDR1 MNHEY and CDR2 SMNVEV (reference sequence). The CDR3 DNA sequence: TGTGCCAGCAGTCCCCCACCCCCCAGGGCTGGGGCCAACGTCCTGACTTTC. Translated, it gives CASSPPPPRAGANVLTF. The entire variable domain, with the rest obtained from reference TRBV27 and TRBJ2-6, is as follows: EAQVTQNPRYLITVTGKKLTVTCSQNMNHEYMSWYRQDPGLGLRQIYYSMNVEVTDKGDVPEGYKVSRKEKRNFPLILESPSPNQTSLYFCASSPPPPRAGANVLTFGAGSRLTVL.

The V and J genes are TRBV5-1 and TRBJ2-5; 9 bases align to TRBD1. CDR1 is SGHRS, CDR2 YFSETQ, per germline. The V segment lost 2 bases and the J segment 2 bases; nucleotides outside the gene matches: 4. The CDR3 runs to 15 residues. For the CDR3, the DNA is TGCGCCAGCAGCTTCCGGACAGGGGAACAAGAGACCCAGTACTTC. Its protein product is CASSFRTGEQETQYF.

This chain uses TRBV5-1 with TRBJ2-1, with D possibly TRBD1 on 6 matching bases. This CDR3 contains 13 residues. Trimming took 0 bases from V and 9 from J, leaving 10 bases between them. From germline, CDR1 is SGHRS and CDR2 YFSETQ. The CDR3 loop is CASSLVQGGEQFF. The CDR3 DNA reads TGCGCCAGCAGCTTGGTACAGGGTGGTGAGCAGTTCTTC.

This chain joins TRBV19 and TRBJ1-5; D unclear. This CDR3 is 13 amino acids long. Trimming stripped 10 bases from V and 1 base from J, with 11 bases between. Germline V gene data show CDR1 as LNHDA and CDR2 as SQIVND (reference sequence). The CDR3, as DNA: TGTGCCACCGCCGCGGAGAGCAATCAGCCCCAGCATTTT. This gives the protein CATAAESNQPQHF.

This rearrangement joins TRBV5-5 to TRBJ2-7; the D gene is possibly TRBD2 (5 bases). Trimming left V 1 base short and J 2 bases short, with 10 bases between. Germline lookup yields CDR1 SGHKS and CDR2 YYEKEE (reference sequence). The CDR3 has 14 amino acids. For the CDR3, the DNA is TGTGCCAGCAGCTTGCTCGGGGTACCCTACGAGCAGTACTTC. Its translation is CASSLLGVPYEQYF. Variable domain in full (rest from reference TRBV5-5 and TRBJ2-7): DAGVTQSPTHLIKTRGQQVTLRCSPISGHKSVSWYQQVLGQGPQFIFQYYEKEERGRGNFPDRFSARQFPNYSSELNVNALLLGDSALYLCASSLLGVPYEQYFGPGTRLTVT.

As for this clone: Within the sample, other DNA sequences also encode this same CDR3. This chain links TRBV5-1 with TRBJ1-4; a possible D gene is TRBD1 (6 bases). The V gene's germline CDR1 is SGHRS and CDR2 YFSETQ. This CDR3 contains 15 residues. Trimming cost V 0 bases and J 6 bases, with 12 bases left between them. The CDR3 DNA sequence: TGCGCCAGCAGCTTGGAGGGGGGGTTGGATGAAAAACTGTTTTTT. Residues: CASSLEGGLDEKLFF.

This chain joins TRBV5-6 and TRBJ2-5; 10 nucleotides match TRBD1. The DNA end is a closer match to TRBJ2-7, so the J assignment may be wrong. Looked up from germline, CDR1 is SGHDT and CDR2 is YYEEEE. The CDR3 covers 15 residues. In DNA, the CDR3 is TGTGCCAGCAGCTCCGGACAGGGGGGCCTTTACGAGCAGTACTTC. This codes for CASSSGQGGLYEQYF.

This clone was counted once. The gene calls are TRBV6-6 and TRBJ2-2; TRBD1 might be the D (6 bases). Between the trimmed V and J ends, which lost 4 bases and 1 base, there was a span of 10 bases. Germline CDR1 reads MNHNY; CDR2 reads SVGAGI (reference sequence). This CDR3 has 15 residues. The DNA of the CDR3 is TGTGCCAGCAGTTCCGGGACACTGAACACCGGGGAGCTGTTTTTT. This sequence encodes CASSSGTLNTGELFF.